This record covers a single T cell receptor (beta chain). Data came from immunoSEQ multiplex PCR; TCRdb stores just in-frame clones and leaves some out. The sample shows a few million clones, approximately 95% of them seen only once. These data come from a study of shared clonotypes between healthy human individuals. The germline V and J ends were trimmed by 3 bases and 5 bases, with 19 bases remaining between them. This CDR3 is 15 amino acids long. Per germline, CDR1 GTSNPN and CDR2 SVGIG (reference sequence). This chain connects TRBV30 to TRBJ1-2; no definite D call. The sequence was collected from a man aged 18 to 35 in good health. Some clones in this sample may be carry-over from other donors' samples. The sequenced sample consisted of naive CD4+ T cells from PBMCs. This sample's subset: CD45RA+ positively selected. The CDR3 sequence: CAWSPLTAGYYGYTF. Here the CDR3 DNA reads TGTGCCTGGAGCCCCTTAACTGCGGGGTATTATGGCTACACCTTC.